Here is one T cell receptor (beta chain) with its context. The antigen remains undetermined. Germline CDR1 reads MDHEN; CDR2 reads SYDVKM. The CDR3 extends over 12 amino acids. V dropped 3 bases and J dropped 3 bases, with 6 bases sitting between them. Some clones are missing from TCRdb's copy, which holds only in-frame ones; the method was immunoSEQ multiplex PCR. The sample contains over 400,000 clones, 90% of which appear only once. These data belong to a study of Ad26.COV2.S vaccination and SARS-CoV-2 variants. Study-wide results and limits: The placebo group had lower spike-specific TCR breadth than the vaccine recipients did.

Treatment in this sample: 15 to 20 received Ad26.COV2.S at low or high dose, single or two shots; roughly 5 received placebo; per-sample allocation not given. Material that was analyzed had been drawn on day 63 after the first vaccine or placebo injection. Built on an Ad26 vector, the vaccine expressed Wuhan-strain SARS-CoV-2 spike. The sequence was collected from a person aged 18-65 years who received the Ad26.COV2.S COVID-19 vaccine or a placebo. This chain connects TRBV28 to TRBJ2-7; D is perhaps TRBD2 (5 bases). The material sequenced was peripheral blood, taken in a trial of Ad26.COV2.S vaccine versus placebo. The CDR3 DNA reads TGTGCCAGCAGTTTCCGGGGCTACGAGCAGTACTTC. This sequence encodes CASSFRGYEQYF.